This entry concerns a single T cell receptor beta chain. Antigen specificity is unknown. The entry originates in a study of cytomegalovirus exposure and HLA in healthy donors. PCR involved 60 Vbeta and 13 Jbeta primers. The protocol was immunoSEQ multiplex PCR, while the TCRdb copy is restricted to in-frame clones and leaves out a portion. This table holds about 180,000 clones, over 75% found once. The CDR3 consists of 17 residues. From germline, CDR1 is SNHLY and CDR2 FYNNEI. J lost 4 bases, V lost 5 bases, and 8 bases had no gene match. General observations from the study: Analyzed later, most CMV-associated TCR beta chains appeared HLA-restricted.

This sequence was found in a man aged 55 to 70 in good health and CMV-seronegative. V and J are TRBV2 and TRBJ2-1; 13 nucleotides agree with TRBD2. Sample: PBMCs. CDR3: CASSTGLAGEIYNEQFF. Written as DNA, the CDR3 is TGTGCCAGCAGTACAGGACTAGCGGGAGAGATATACAATGAGCAGTTCTTC. The full variable domain, completed using reference TRBV2 and TRBJ2-1, is EPEVTQTPSHQVTQMGQEVILRCVPISNHLYFYWYRQILGQKVEFLVSFYNNEISEKSEIFDDQFSVERPDGSNFTLKIRSTKLEDSAMYFCASSTGLAGEIYNEQFFGPGTRLTVL.